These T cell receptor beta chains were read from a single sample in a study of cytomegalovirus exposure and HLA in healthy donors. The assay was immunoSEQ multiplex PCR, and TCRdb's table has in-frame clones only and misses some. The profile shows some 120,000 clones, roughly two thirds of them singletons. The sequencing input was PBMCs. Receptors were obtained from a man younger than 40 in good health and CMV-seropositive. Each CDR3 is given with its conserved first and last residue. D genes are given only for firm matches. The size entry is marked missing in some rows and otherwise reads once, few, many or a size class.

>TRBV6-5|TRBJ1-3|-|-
TGTGCCAGCAGTTTGGGGGGATCGGGAAACACCATATATTTT
CASSLGGSGNTIYF
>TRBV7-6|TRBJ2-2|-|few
TGTGCCAGCAGCTTAGCCCTCCTAGGAAACGGGGAGCTGTTTTTT
CASSLALLGNGELFF
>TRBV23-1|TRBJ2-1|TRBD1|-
TGCGCCAGCAGTCAATCGGACAGGGCCTACAATGAGCAGTTCTTC
CASSQSDRAYNEQFF
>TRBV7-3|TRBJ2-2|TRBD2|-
TGTGCCAGCAGCTTGCGGGAGGGCCCTCGCACCGGGGAGCTGTTTTTT
CASSLREGPRTGELFF
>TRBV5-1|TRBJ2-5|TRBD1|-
TGCGCCAGCAGCGGTTGGACAGGGGAGGAAGAGACCCAGTACTTC
CASSGWTGEEETQYF
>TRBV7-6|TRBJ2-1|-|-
TGTGCCAGCAGCTCCGCCTACAGCTCCTACAATGAGCAGTTCTTC
CASSSAYSSYNEQFF
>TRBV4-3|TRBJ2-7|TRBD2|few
TGCGCCAGCAGCCAGATAGCGGGGGGAACCTACGAGCAGTACTTC
CASSQIAGGTYEQYF
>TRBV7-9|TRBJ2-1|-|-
TGTGCCAGCAGCTTAGGACGCCTCCGAGACTCGGGTAATGAGCAGTTCTTC
CASSLGRLRDSGNEQFF
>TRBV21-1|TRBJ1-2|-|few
TGTGCCAGCACCTACCGGTGGGAAAGGGGCCATTCCTATGGCTACACCTTC
CASTYRWERGHSYGYTF
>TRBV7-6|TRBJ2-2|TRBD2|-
TGTGCCAGCAGCTTAGAGGCTAGCGGGAGTCCCGGGGAGCTGTTTTTT
CASSLEASGSPGELFF
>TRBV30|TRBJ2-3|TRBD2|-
TGTGCCTGGAGTGTTGGACTAGCGGCTAGCACAGATACGCAGTATTTT
CAWSVGLAASTDTQYF
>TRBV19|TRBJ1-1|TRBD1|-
TGTGCCAGTAGTATACTCGGGACAGCGAACACTGAAGCTTTCTTT
CASSILGTANTEAFF
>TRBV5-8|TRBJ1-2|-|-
TGTGCCAGCAGCTTGAGGGCAGGGGACTATGGCTACACCTTC
CASSLRAGDYGYTF
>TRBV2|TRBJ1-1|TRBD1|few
TGTGCCAGCAGTCGTACAGGGGCTAGGTACACTGAAGCTTTCTTT
CASSRTGARYTEAFF
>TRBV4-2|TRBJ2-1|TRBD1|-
TGTGCCAGCAGTCCCCGGACAGGGAAAGATAAGCAGTTCTTC
CASSPRTGKDKQFF
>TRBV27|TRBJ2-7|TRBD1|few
TGTGCCAGTATGGGACAGGGTCTTAACTCACCCTACGAGCAGTACTTC
CASMGQGLNSPYEQYF
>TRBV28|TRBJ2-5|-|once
TGTGCCAGCAGTTTGAACGGTCGCGAGACCCAGTACTTC
CASSLNGRETQYF
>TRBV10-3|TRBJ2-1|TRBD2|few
TGTGCCATCAGTGAGTTAGCGGGAGGAGCATACAATGAGCAGTTCTTC
CAISELAGGAYNEQFF
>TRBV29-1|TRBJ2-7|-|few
TGCAGCGTTGTGACGGGGGGACAGGATACCTACGAGCAGTACTTC
CSVVTGGQDTYEQYF
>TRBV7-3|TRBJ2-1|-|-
TGTGCCAGCAGCTTAAATACATACAATGAGCAGTTCTTC
CASSLNTYNEQFF
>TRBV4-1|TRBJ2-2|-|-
TGCGCCAGCAGCCAAGAGGGGGGTCGAACCGGGGAGCTGTTTTTT
CASSQEGGRTGELFF
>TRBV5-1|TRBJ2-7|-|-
TGCGCCAGCAGCTCACAGGGAAGCTCCTACGAGCAGTACTTC
CASSSQGSSYEQYF
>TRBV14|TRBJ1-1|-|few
TGTGCCAGCAGCCTCACAGAGAACACTGAAGCTTTCTTT
CASSLTENTEAFF
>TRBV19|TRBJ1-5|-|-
TGTGCCAGTAAAATAGCGTCCCAGAGGCAGCCCCAGCATTTT
CASKIASQRQPQHF
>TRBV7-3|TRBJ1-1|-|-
TGTGCCAGCAGTCCTGGGCCGAACACTGAAGCTTTCTTT
CASSPGPNTEAFF
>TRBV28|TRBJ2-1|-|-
TGTGCCAGCAGTTTAATAGCTAGTAATGAGCAGTTCTTC
CASSLIASNEQFF
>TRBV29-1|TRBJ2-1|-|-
TGCAGCGCCCTTGGCGGGAAATCTGTGGATGAGCAGTTCTTC
CSALGGKSVDEQFF
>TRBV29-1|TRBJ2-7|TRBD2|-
TGCAGCGTTGACTATGGGACTACAAGCTCCTACGAGCAGTACTTC
CSVDYGTTSSYEQYF
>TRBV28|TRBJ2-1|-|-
TGTGCCAGCAGTTCCCTGAGGCATATTAACTACAATGAGCAGTTCTTC
CASSSLRHINYNEQFF
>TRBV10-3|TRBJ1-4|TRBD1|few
TGTGCCATCAGTGATTCGGACAGGGGCAATGAAAAACTGTTTTTT
CAISDSDRGNEKLFF
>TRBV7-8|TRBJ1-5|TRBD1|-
TGTGCCAGCAGCTTAGATATCCCGCCAGGGGGATTTATTAGCAATCAGCCCCAGCATTTT
CASSLDIPPGGFISNQPQHF
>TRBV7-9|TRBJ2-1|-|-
TGTGCCAGCAGCTTAGTAGGTCGAGAGGTTAGCGATGAGCAGTTCTTC
CASSLVGREVSDEQFF
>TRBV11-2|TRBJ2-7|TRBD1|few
TGTGCCAGCAGCTTACGGGACAGGGGATCCTACGAGCAGTACTTC
CASSLRDRGSYEQYF
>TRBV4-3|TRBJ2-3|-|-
TGCGCCAGCAGCCAAGTTTGGGCGGGGCGCCGCACAGATACGCAGTATTTT
CASSQVWAGRRTDTQYF
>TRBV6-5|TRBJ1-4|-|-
TGTGCCAGCAGTTACTCGATCAGGTCAGATAATGAAAAACTGTTTTTT
CASSYSIRSDNEKLFF
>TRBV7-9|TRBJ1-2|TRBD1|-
TGTGCCAGCAGCTACCCAGAAGGGGGCGGCTATGGCTACACCTTC
CASSYPEGGGYGYTF
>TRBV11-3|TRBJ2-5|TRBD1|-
TGTGCCAGCAGTCGGGACAGGCAAGAGACCCAGTACTTC
CASSRDRQETQYF
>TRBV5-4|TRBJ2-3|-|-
TGTGCCAGCAGCTTGCGGGGTTCAGATACGCAGTATTTT
CASSLRGSDTQYF
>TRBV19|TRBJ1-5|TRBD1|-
TGTGCCAGTAGCCCTAACAGGGGTGGGAATCAGCCCCAGCATTTT
CASSPNRGGNQPQHF
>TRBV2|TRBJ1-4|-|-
TGTGCCAGCCTTGGGGCCTCCTCCACACCACAACTAAGGGAAAAACTGTTTTTT
CASLGASSTPQLREKLFF
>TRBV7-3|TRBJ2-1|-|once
TGTGCCAGCAGCTACTTACCCCGGGGCTCCTACAATGAGCAGTTCTTC
CASSYLPRGSYNEQFF
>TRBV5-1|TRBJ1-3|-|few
TGCGCCAGCAGCTTGGCTGGGGCAGATGGAAACACCATATATTTT
CASSLAGADGNTIYF
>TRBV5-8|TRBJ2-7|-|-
TGTGCCAGCAGCTTGGCCGGAACAGGGATTTTCTACGAGCAGTACTTC
CASSLAGTGIFYEQYF